The 10 T cell receptor beta chains below all came from one sample that was sequenced in a study of early T cells in non-severe SARS-CoV-2 infection. TCRdb independently ran MiXCR on the 5' RACE reads; one entry per CDR3 protein. The sample contains tens of thousands of distinct CDR3 sequences, roughly a tenth of which appear only once. Sequencing was carried out using whole blood. Source of these receptors: an adult who was a healthcare worker with PCR-confirmed SARS-CoV-2 infection or an uninfected control (not recorded which).

In its sample, this clonotype was seen a few times. This chain joins TRBV2 and TRBJ1-4; D unclear. CDR1 and CDR2 from the germline V gene are SNHLY and FYNNEI. This CDR3 comprises 14 residues. Trimming removed 11 bases from V and 0 bases from J, with 13 bases in between. CDR3: CAGRASATNEKLFF. Here the CDR3 DNA reads TGTGCCGGGCGGGCGTCCGCAACTAATGAAAAACTGTTTTTT.

This clonotype was counted ten times or more. The CDR3 DNA sequence: TGCAGCGTCGGGCATGGGGCGGAGGACTACACCTTC. It is translated as CSVGHGAEDYTF. V usage is TRBV29-1 and J usage is TRBJ1-2; weak D call: TRBD1 (5 bases). V was trimmed by 6 bases and J by 10 bases, leaving 18 bases between them. Germline V gene data show CDR1 as SQVTM and CDR2 as ANQGSEA. The CDR3 spans 12 residues. Full variable domain (remainder filled in from reference TRBV29-1 and TRBJ1-2): SAVISQKPSRDICQRGTSLTIQCQVDSQVTMMFWYRQQPGQSLTLIATANQGSEATYESGFVIDKFPISRPNLTFSTLTVSNMSPEDSSIYLCSVGHGAEDYTFGSGTRLTVV.

The table lists this clonotype with many counts. The rearrangement joins TRBV6-4 to TRBJ2-2; D gene ambiguous. The CDR3 contains 11 residues. Trimming took off 11 bases at V and 7 bases at J, with 11 bases between the two ends. CDR1 and CDR2 (germline): MRHNA, SNTAGT. CDR3 in DNA: TGTGCCGGTGAGGATTACGGGGAGCTGTTTTTT. The encoded protein is CAGEDYGELFF.

A few counts support this clonotype. This chain connects TRBV14 to TRBJ2-3; weak D call: TRBD1 (6 bases). Germline CDR1 and CDR2: SGHDN and FVKESK. The V and J ends lost 1 base and 2 bases respectively, with 13 bases between them. The CDR3 extends over 16 amino acids. As DNA, the CDR3 is TGTGCCAGCAGCCAAGCACAGGGACATACCACAGATACGCAGTATTTT. Its translation is CASSQAQGHTTDTQYF. The full variable domain, with the rest looked up from reference TRBV14 and TRBJ2-3, is EAGVTQFPSHSVIEKGQTVTLRCDPISGHDNLYWYRRVMGKEIKFLLHFVKESKQDESGMPNNRFLAERTGGTYSTLKVQPAELEDSGVYFCASSQAQGHTTDTQYFGPGTRLTVL.

The gene calls are TRBV2 and TRBJ2-3; D ambiguous. CDR3 size: 12 residues. CDR1 SNHLY and CDR2 FYNNEI come from the germline V gene. Trimming took 6 bases from V and 4 from J, leaving 8 bases between them. CDR3 bases: TGTGCCAGCAGCGAACAGTCAGATACGCAGTATTTT. Translating it yields CASSEQSDTQYF.

In nucleotides, the CDR3 is TGTGCCAGCAGTTTAGTCGAGGGAGGGACCGAGCAGTACTTC. This translates into CASSLVEGGTEQYF. The chain links TRBV12-3 or TRBV12-4 to TRBJ2-7, with 7 bases aligning to TRBD2. The CDR3 is 14 amino acids. V lost 1 base and J lost 6; bases outside the gene matches: 6.

This clonotype was seen ten or more times. CDR3 DNA sequence: TGTGCCAGCTCACCCGCACCCAGAACAGGAAACTATGGCTACACCTTC. This gives the protein CASSPAPRTGNYGYTF. The genes are TRBV18 and TRBJ1-2; D possibly corresponds to TRBD1 (5 bases). The length of the CDR3 is 16 residues. The V end was cut by 3 bases, the J end by 2 bases, with 16 bases between. CDR1 KGHSH and CDR2 LQKENI come from the germline V gene.

This chain uses TRBV10-2 with TRBJ2-1; TRBD1 agrees at 9 bases. V lost 7 bases and J lost 5; bases outside the gene matches: 6. Germline CDR1 and CDR2: WSHSY and SAAADI. This CDR3 region has 14 residues. The CDR3 protein is CASIIGTGNNEQFF. The CDR3 nucleotides are TGCGCCAGCATCATCGGGACAGGGAACAATGAGCAGTTCTTC.

The J gene is TRBJ1-1, the V gene TRBV7-9, with D perhaps TRBD1 (5 bases). The ends were cut back, 4 bases at V and 3 bases at J, with 15 bases in the middle. The germline V gene encodes CDR1 SEHNR and CDR2 FQNEAQ (reference sequence). The length of the CDR3 is 15 residues. CDR3 region: CASSSHQTDHTEAFF. In DNA, the CDR3 is TGTGCCAGCAGCTCCCACCAGACAGACCACACTGAAGCTTTCTTT.

This clonotype has just a few counts. Written as DNA, the CDR3 is TGCGCCAGCAGCTTCCAGGGAGGGATCACTGAAGCTTTCTTT. This codes for CASSFQGGITEAFF. The V gene is TRBV5-1, the J gene TRBJ1-1; a weak D match, TRBD1 (5 bases). V was shortened by 2 bases and J by 4 bases, with 12 bases between the two germline ends. The germline V gene encodes CDR1 SGHRS and CDR2 YFSETQ. CDR3 length: 14 residues.